This TCR beta chain was obtained from a study of blood T cell repertoires in COVID-19 (dated by TCRdb to the early 2020s). In the study overall: Collaborator samples came from the United States, Italy and Spain and covered acute and convalescent phases of COVID-19. The dataset comprised deeply sampled blood TCRbeta repertoires from subjects exposed to, actively infected with, or recovered from COVID-19. The samples were drawn from two sources: the first 160 participants of the ongoing ImmuneRACE study, and 1,000 to 1,500 subjects contributed by 6 global collaborators. Where available, HLA class I and class II types were taken from metadata supplied by the sample provider and were not determined by assay-based typing. Sample metadata almost always included a de-identified subject ID, COVID-19 status, age in years and sex. The repertoires were released in a freely available public database meant as a resource for research on the immune response to SARS-CoV-2. The material from the prospective study consisted of cDNA or gDNA derived from T cells, B-cell-depleted T cells, or PBMCs.

TCRbeta CDR3 regions were amplified from genomic DNA using the immunoSEQ Assay, a bias-controlled multiplex PCR. Under the source paper's analysis protocol: Nucleated cell counts per sample were estimated from amplification of reference gene primers within the assay. To quantify the absolute abundance of each unique TCRbeta CDR3 rearrangement, sequence reads were collapsed and filtered. For each sample, productive Simpson clonality was calculated as the square root of Simpson's diversity index over productive rearrangements. TCRdb carries this immuneACCESS record with in-frame sequences only. Its versions omit some clonotypes, under half of them owing to an unresolved V gene in the studies checked, with the rest unexplained. The D gene and trimming were derived from the DNA, and the V and J assignments and clone size from that table. This sample is represented by about 50,000 clones; 70% to 90% of them were singletons. The ten most abundant clones make up less than 20% of the sample.

General findings and caveats noted by the study authors: The quantity of clinical and demographic metadata differed by source and by participant and was supplied without curation.

Each collaborating institution followed its own protocols to collect whole blood in K2EDTA tubes. For TCRbeta analysis, collaborators shipped samples in one of three forms: frozen whole blood, isolated PBMCs, or DNA extracted from either of those sample types. The germline V gene supplies CDR1 SGHTA and CDR2 FQGTGA. V is cut back by 4 bases and J by 2 bases, with 1 base in the junction unmatched. The CDR3 contains 14 residues, cysteine and phenylalanine counted. The sequence is cut down to CDR3 DNA, 42 bases in frame from base 1. Details on this clone: The target of this receptor is not known. Base qualities are missing; no much larger clone stands one base away.

This receptor chain uses TRBV7-3 and TRBJ1-3, with 8 middle bases fitting TRBD1. Sequencing input: peripheral blood. The sequence was collected from a human donor in a cohort sampled during active COVID-19. The donor label of this sample is uncertain. The nucleotides are TGTGCCAGCAGCTCACAGGGGGCTGGAAACACCATATATTTT. This translates into CASSSQGAGNTIYF.